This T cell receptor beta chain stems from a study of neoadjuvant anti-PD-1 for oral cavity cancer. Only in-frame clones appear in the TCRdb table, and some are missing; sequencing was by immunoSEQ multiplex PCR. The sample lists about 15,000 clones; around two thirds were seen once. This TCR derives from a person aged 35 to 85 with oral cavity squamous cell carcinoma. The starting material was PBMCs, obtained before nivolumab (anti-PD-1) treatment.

For the CDR3, the DNA is TGCGCCAGCAGCTTGGCCGGTTCGGACGAGCAGTACTTC. Translating gives CASSLAGSDEQYF. The V gene is TRBV5-1, the J gene TRBJ2-7; unclear D gene. There are 13 residues in the CDR3. Germline lookup yields CDR1 SGHRS and CDR2 YFSETQ. The V and J ends lost 0 bases and 5 bases respectively, with 9 bases between them.